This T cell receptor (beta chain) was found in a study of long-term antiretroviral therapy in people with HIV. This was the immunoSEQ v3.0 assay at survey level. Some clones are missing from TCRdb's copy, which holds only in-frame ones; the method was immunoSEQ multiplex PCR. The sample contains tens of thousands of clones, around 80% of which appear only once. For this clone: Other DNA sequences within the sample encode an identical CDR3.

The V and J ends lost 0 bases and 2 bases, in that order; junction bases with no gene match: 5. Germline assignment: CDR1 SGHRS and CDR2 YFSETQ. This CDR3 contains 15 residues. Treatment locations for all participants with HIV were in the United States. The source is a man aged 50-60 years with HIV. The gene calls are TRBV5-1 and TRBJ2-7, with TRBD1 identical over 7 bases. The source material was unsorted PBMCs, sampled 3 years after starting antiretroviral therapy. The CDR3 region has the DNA TGCGCCAGCAGCTTGGGGCAGGGGGTTACCTACGAGCAGTACTTC. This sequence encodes CASSLGQGVTYEQYF.